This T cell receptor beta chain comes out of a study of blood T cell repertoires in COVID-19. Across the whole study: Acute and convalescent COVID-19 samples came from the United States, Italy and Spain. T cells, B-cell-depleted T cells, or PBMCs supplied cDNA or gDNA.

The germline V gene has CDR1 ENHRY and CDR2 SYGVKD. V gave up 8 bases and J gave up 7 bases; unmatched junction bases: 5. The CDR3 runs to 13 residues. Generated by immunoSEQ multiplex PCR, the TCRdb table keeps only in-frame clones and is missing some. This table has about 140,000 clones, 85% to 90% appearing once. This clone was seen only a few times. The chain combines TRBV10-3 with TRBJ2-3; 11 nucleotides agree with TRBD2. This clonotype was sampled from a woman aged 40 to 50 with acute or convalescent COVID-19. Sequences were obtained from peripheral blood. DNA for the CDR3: TGTGCCATCTTGGCTAGCGGGGGGTATACGCAGTATTTT. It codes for CAILASGGYTQYF.